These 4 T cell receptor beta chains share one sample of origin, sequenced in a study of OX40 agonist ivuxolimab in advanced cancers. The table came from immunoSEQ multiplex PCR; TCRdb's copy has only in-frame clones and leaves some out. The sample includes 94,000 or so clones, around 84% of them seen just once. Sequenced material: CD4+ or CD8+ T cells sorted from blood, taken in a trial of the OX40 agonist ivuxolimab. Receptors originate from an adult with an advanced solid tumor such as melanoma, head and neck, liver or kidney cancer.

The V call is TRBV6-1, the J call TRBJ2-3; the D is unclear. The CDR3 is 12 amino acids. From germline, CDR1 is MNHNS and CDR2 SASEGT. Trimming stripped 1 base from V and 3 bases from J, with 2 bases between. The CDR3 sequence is CASSEGTDTQYF. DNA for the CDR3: TGTGCCAGCAGTGAAGGTACAGATACGCAGTATTTT.

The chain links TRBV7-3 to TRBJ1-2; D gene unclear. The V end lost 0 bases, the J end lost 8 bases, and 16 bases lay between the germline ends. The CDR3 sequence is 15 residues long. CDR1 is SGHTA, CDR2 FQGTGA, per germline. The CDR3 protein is CASSLTLDDPLGYTF. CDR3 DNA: TGTGCCAGCAGCTTAACGTTGGACGATCCCCTGGGCTACACCTTC.

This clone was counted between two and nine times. Here the CDR3 DNA reads TGTGCCAGTAGTACCTTCCTCGACAGGGGAGGTCCTAATCAGCCCCAGCATTTT. It encodes CASSTFLDRGGPNQPQHF. The rearrangement links TRBV19 to TRBJ1-5, with TRBD1 matching 8 bases. Trimming took 4 bases from V and 4 from J; bases not matched to a gene: 15. The CDR3 is 18 residues long. Per germline, CDR1 LNHDA and CDR2 SQIVND (reference sequence).

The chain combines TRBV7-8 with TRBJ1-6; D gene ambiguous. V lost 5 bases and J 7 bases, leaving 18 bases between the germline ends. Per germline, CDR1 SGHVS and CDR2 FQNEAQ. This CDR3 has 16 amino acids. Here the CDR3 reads CASSPDAVPANSPLHF. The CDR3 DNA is TGTGCCAGCAGCCCCGACGCCGTACCAGCCAATTCACCCCTCCACTTT.